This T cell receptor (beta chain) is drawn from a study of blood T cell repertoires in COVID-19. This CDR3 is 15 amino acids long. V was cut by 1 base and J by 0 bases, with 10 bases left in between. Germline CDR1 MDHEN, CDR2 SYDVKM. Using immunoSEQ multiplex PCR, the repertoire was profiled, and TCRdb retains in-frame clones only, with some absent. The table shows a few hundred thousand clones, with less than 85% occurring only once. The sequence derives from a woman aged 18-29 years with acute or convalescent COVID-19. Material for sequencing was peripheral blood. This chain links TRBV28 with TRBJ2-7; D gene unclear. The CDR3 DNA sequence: TGTGCCAGCAGTTTATATGGAGTTAGCTCCTACGAGCAGTACTTC. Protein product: CASSLYGVSSYEQYF.